The 5 T cell receptor beta chains below were found in one sample sequenced in a study of blood T cell repertoires in COVID-19. TCRdb's copy holds only in-frame clones and misses some; the assay was immunoSEQ multiplex PCR. The sample consists of 60,000 or so clones, 89% of them appearing once. Source material: peripheral blood. The receptors derive from a man aged 55 to 70 with acute or convalescent COVID-19.

The chain employs TRBV24-1 and TRBJ2-5, with 9 bases lining up with TRBD1. The CDR3 runs 16 residues. V was clipped by 4 bases and J by 5 bases; unmatched bases: 10. Germline CDR1 KGHDR, CDR2 SFDVKD. The CDR3 region is CATSDSGTGIRETQYF. CDR3 nucleotide sequence: TGTGCCACCAGTGACTCCGGGACAGGGATTCGGGAGACCCAGTACTTC.

This clone was detected a few times. This chain uses TRBV19 with TRBJ2-7; weak D call: TRBD1 (6 bases). The germline CDR1 and CDR2 sequences are LNHDA and SQIVND (reference sequence). This CDR3 has 13 amino acids. The V end lost 6 bases, the J end lost 9 bases, and 18 bases lay between the germline ends. CDR3 nucleotides: TGTGCCAGTAGACGGACAGACACCGAGGTGCAGTACTTC. It codes for CASRRTDTEVQYF.

Here the CDR3 DNA reads TGTGCCAGCCGCCCACGGGACAGGGTCGTGAACACTGAAGCTTTCTTT. This encodes CASRPRDRVVNTEAFF. The chain carries TRBV7-9 and TRBJ1-1; TRBD1 matches at 9 bases. The CDR3 contains 16 residues. Germline V CDR1 and CDR2: SEHNR, FQNEAQ (reference sequence). The V and J ends lost 8 bases and 0 bases, in that order; junction bases with no gene match: 10.

This clone has just one count. This chain uses TRBV5-1 with TRBJ1-2, with 7 bases that match TRBD1. There are 14 residues in the CDR3. V lost 0 bases and J lost 8; bases outside the gene matches: 7. Germline V gene data show CDR1 as SGHRS and CDR2 as YFSETQ. The CDR3 coding sequence is TGCGCCAGCAGCTTGGAAGCGCGGGACAGAGGCTACACCTTC. Amino acids: CASSLEARDRGYTF. Filled out from reference TRBV5-1 and TRBJ1-2, the complete variable domain reads KAGVTQTPRYLIKTRGQQVTLSCSPISGHRSVSWYQQTPGQGLQFLFEYFSETQRNKGNFPGRFSGRQFSNSRSEMNVSTLELGDSALYLCASSLEARDRGYTFGSGTRLTVV.

V usage is TRBV5-6 and J usage is TRBJ2-2; TRBD1 matches at 11 bases. Looked up from germline, CDR1 is SGHDT and CDR2 is YYEEEE. Trimming at V came to 4 bases and at J to 6 bases, leaving 5 bases not matched to a gene. The CDR3 has 15 amino acids. For the CDR3, the DNA is TGTGCCAGCAGCACCGGACAGGGGGCTGCCGGGGAGCTGTTTTTT. Amino acid sequence: CASSTGQGAAGELFF.